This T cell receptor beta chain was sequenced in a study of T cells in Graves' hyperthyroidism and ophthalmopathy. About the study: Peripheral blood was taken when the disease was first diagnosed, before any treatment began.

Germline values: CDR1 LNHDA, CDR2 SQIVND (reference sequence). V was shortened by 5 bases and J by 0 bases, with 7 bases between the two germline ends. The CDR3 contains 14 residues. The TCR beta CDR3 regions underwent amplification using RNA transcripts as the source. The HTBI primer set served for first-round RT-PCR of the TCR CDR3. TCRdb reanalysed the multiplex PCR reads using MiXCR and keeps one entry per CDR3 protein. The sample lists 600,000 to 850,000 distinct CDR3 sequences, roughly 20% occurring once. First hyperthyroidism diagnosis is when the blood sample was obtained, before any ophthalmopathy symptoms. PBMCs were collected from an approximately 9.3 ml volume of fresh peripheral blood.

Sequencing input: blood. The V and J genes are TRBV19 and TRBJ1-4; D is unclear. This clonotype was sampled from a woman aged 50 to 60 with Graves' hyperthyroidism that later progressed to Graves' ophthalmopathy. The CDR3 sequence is CASSYGSTNEKLFF. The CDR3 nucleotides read TGTGCCAGTAGTTACGGATCAACTAATGAAAAACTGTTTTTT.